A single sample is the source of the 4 T cell receptor beta chains below, sequenced in a study of cytomegalovirus exposure and HLA in healthy donors. 60 Vbeta and 13 Jbeta primers were used in PCR. Assay: immunoSEQ multiplex PCR; the TCRdb copy retains only in-frame clones and omits some. This sample has around 150,000 clones; about 80% occur once, and the top ten carry 4% to 5%. Sequenced sample: PBMCs. Source of these receptors: a young man in good health and CMV-seronegative.

The CDR3 DNA reads as TGTGCCAGCAGCGTAGAGGGACTAGCGGGAGTAGGCGGCCATGGAAACATTCAGTACTTC. Amino acid sequence: CASSVEGLAGVGGHGNIQYF. The V call is TRBV9, the J call TRBJ2-4; 14 positions match TRBD2. Germline-derived CDR1 and CDR2 are SGDLS and YYNGEE. This CDR3 region has 20 residues. V was clipped by 0 bases and J by 6 bases; unmatched bases: 14.

CDR3 protein: CASSPDSYNEQFF. The CDR3 bases are TGTGCCAGCAGTCCAGACAGTTACAATGAGCAGTTCTTC. The genes are TRBV6-5 and TRBJ2-1; tentative D call: TRBD1 (5 bases). Trimming took off 5 bases at V and 4 bases at J, with 9 bases between the two ends. Germline-derived CDR1 and CDR2 are MNHEY and SVGAGI. CDR3 length: 13 residues.

The V and J genes are TRBV5-1 and TRBJ2-3; 10 positions match TRBD1. The germline gives CDR1 SGHRS, CDR2 YFSETQ. The junction had 5 bases not matched to a gene; V was cut back by 4 bases and J by 3 bases. This CDR3 has 15 residues. This CDR3 is CASSLPGQGTDTQYF. The CDR3 DNA reads TGCGCCAGCAGCCTACCGGGACAGGGGACAGATACGCAGTATTTT.

The CDR3 coding sequence is TGTGCCAGCAGGCAGGGCACTAACTATGGCTACACCTTC. It codes for CASRQGTNYGYTF. The chain has TRBV2 and TRBJ1-2; D may be TRBD1 (5 bases). Per germline, CDR1 SNHLY and CDR2 FYNNEI. This CDR3 comprises 13 residues. The V and J ends lost 6 bases and 0 bases respectively, with 8 bases between them. The entire variable domain, with the rest obtained from reference TRBV2 and TRBJ1-2, is as follows: EPEVTQTPSHQVTQMGQEVILRCVPISNHLYFYWYRQILGQKVEFLVSFYNNEISEKSEIFDDQFSVERPDGSNFTLKIRSTKLEDSAMYFCASRQGTNYGYTFGSGTRLTVV.